What follows are 2 T cell receptor beta chains derived from one specimen sequenced in a study of cytomegalovirus exposure and HLA in healthy donors. PCR involved 60 Vbeta and 13 Jbeta primers. Repertoires were generated with immunoSEQ multiplex PCR, while TCRdb's copy carries only in-frame clones and drops some. Of about 100,000 clones in the sample, around 82% were seen once. The material sequenced was PBMCs. The receptor set was obtained from a woman between 45 and 65 years old in good health and CMV-seropositive.

A few counts support this clone. In DNA form, the CDR3 reads TGTGCTAGTGGTTTTAACTACGAGCAGTACTTC. Its protein product is CASGFNYEQYF. This sequence joins TRBV12-5 and TRBJ2-7; no clear D. Trimming took off 3 bases at V and 3 bases at J, with 3 bases between the two ends. CDR1 and CDR2 from the germline V gene are LGHNT and FRNRAP. The CDR3 length is 11 residues.

J is TRBJ1-2 and V is TRBV2; tentatively, D is TRBD1 (5 bases). There are 13 residues in the CDR3. In germline, CDR1 is SNHLY, CDR2 FYNNEI. The V gene lost 6 bases and the J gene lost 8 bases, with 16 bases spanning the gap. CDR3 DNA sequence: TGTGCCAGCAGGTCGGGGGAACGGAACGGCTACACCTTC. As protein: CASRSGERNGYTF.